This entry is about one T cell receptor (beta chain). For TCRbeta, the library was prepared with unique molecular identifiers. TCRdb passed the PCR reads through MiXCR, listing each CDR3 protein once. The table lists about 980,000 distinct CDR3 sequences, about 29% of them singletons. The CDR3 is 16 amino acids. V lost 3 bases and J lost 5; bases outside the gene matches: 6. Germline CDR1 SGHTA, CDR2 FQGTGA. This record comes from a study of T-cell reconstitution after alpha-beta-depleted transplantation in children. Sequencing used PBMCs, mostly from graft donor cells, obtained 360 days after TCRalphabeta/CD19-depleted stem cell transplant. The clonotype comes from a boy less than two years old who had a stem cell transplant for SCID, so the T cells may come from the graft donor. The chain recombines TRBV7-3 with TRBJ2-1, with 11 bases matching TRBD2. This chain's CDR3 is CASSFLTSGGHNEQFF. In DNA, the CDR3 is TGTGCCAGCAGCTTCTTAACTAGCGGGGGACACAATGAGCAGTTCTTC.